One and the same sample provided the 31 T cell receptor beta chains below, sequenced in a study of CXCR3-negative and CXCR3-positive naive CD8 T cells. General observations from the study: Relative to CXCR3-negative naive cells, CXCR3-positive naive cells had more hydrophobic TRB CDR3s.

No antigen is known for these receptors. UMI labels and 5' RACE were used to prepare the TRB cDNA libraries. TCRdb re-called the 5' RACE reads, yielding one record per CDR3 amino acid sequence without DNA. In total, the table holds approximately 140,000 distinct CDR3 sequences. The sequenced material came from naive CXCR3+ CD8+ T cells from blood. As to subset: CD45RO-CCR7+CD27+CD95- naive CD8+ T cells expressing CXCR3 (TNR3+). Receptors originate from a human donor in good health. Some clones in this sample may be carry-over from other donors' samples.

The chain employs TRBV4-1 and TRBJ2-7; TCRdb reports TRBD2, a call that lacks DNA to check it against. Germline V gives CDR1 MGHRA, CDR2 YSYEKL. This CDR3 contains 15 residues. CDR3: CASSLSGSQTYEQYF.

V gene TRBV11-3 combines with J gene TRBJ2-3; TCRdb gives TRBD2 as the D gene, but with no DNA this cannot be confirmed. This CDR3 is 16 amino acids long. Germline V gene sequence: CDR1 SGHNT, CDR2 YENEEA. The chain's CDR3 is CASSPRGSGRTDTQYF.

The chain has TRBV4-1 and TRBJ1-2. The CDR3 is 16 residues long. The germline CDR1 and CDR2 sequences are MGHRA and YSYEKL. The CDR3 sequence: CASSQDSLGPYYGYTF.

This rearrangement joins TRBV12-5 to TRBJ1-6. CDR3 size: 15 residues. Per germline, CDR1 LGHNT and CDR2 FRNRAP. The CDR3 sequence is CASGSGGSYNSPLHF.

V and J are TRBV5-6 and TRBJ2-3; as DNA is missing, the TRBD1 call by TCRdb cannot be tested. CDR1 SGHDT and CDR2 YYEEEE come from the germline V gene. The CDR3 covers 18 residues. CDR3 sequence reads: CASSLVGLLGKNTDTQYF.

The rearrangement links TRBV4-2 to TRBJ2-3; TCRdb gives TRBD2 as the D gene, but with no DNA this cannot be confirmed. Germline V gene data show CDR1 as LGHNA and CDR2 as YNFKEQ. CDR3 size: 18 residues. CDR3 residues: CASSQEQSGSSFTDTQYF.

The chain links TRBV4-3 to TRBJ2-1; as DNA is missing, the TRBD2 call by TCRdb cannot be tested. The CDR3 runs 17 residues. Per the germline V gene, CDR1 is LGHNA and CDR2 is YSLEER. The CDR3 spells CASSQESLALSYNEQFF.

The chain joins TRBV4-3 to TRBJ1-1; the D call of TRBD1 rests on TCRdb alone, since no DNA is present to check it. The CDR3 contains 14 residues. CDR1 is LGHNA and CDR2 is YSLEER in the germline V gene. The CDR3: CASSQGQRNTEAFF.

The rearrangement joins TRBV7-9 to TRBJ1-2; TCRdb indicates TRBD1, and absent DNA this call remains unverified. The germline V gene encodes CDR1 SEHNR and CDR2 FQNEAQ (reference sequence). The CDR3 is 17 amino acids. The CDR3 loop reads CASSPLTLTGTEYGYTF.

The rearrangement uses TRBV7-9 and TRBJ2-1; TCRdb's D gene call, TRBD1, goes unchecked for lack of DNA. Germline CDR1 reads SEHNR; CDR2 reads FQNEAQ (reference sequence). The CDR3 is 13 amino acids. This CDR3 is CASKGESYNEQFF. Combining the CDR3 with reference TRBV7-9 and TRBJ2-1 gives the whole variable domain DTGVSQNPRHKITKRGQNVTFRCDPISEHNRLYWYRQTLGQGPEFLTYFQNEAQLEKSRLLSDRFSAERPKGSFSTLEIQRTEQGDSAMYLCASKGESYNEQFFGPGTRLTVL.

The chain couples TRBV14 to TRBJ2-2. CDR1 is SGHDN, CDR2 FVKESK, per germline. The CDR3 contains 13 residues. This chain's CDR3 is CASSLQNTGELFF. The entire variable domain, with the rest obtained from reference TRBV14 and TRBJ2-2, is as follows: EAGVTQFPSHSVIEKGQTVTLRCDPISGHDNLYWYRRVMGKEIKFLLHFVKESKQDESGMPNNRFLAERTGGTYSTLKVQPAELEDSGVYFCASSLQNTGELFFGEGSRLTVL.

The CDR3 loop reads CSVYAQGGSYEQYF. The rearrangement uses TRBV29-1 and TRBJ2-7; TCRdb names TRBD1, which stays unverified in the absence of DNA. Per the germline V gene, CDR1 is SQVTM and CDR2 is ANQGSEA. CDR3 length equals 14 residues.

V and J are TRBV9 and TRBJ1-1; the TCRdb D gene call, TRBD1, has no DNA to confirm it. CDR1 SGDLS and CDR2 YYNGEE come from the germline V gene. The CDR3 sequence is 14 residues long. CDR3: CASSPGHLNTEAFF. The whole variable domain, remainder taken from reference TRBV9 and TRBJ1-1, is DSGVTQTPKHLITATGQRVTLRCSPRSGDLSVYWYQQSLDQGLQFLIQYYNGEERAKGNILERFSAQQFPDLHSELNLSSLELGDSALYFCASSPGHLNTEAFFGQGTRLTVV.

This chain joins TRBV29-1 and TRBJ2-1; TCRdb's D call of TRBD1 is untestable without DNA. This CDR3 has 16 residues. Per the germline V gene, CDR1 is SQVTM and CDR2 is ANQGSEA. This CDR3 is CSVEGVRGLGEYEQFF.

J is TRBJ2-2 and V is TRBV6-1; checking the TCRdb D call of TRBD2 is not possible without DNA. The CDR3 is 17 residues long. CDR1 and CDR2 (germline): MNHNS, SASEGT. The CDR3 loop is CASSDLGRLAGAGELFF.

The rearrangement joins TRBV27 to TRBJ1-1. This CDR3 contains 14 residues. Germline values: CDR1 MNHEY, CDR2 SMNVEV (reference sequence). This CDR3 reads CASSFVYTNTEAFF.

V usage is TRBV11-2 and J usage is TRBJ2-7; TCRdb gives TRBD2 as the D gene, but with no DNA this cannot be confirmed. The germline gives CDR1 SGHAT, CDR2 FQNNGV. The CDR3 loop spans 15 amino acids. CDR3 region: CASSSPGTSGWEQYF.

The chain has TRBV20-1 and TRBJ2-3; TCRdb names TRBD1, which stays unverified in the absence of DNA. Germline V gene lookup returns CDR1 DFQATT and CDR2 SNEGSKA (reference sequence). The CDR3 spans 14 residues. The CDR3 sequence is CSAAGTLRTDTQYF.

This rearrangement joins TRBV24-1 to TRBJ2-1. The germline V gene has CDR1 KGHDR and CDR2 SFDVKD. This CDR3 has 12 amino acids. This CDR3 reads CATSDLDNEQFF.

This sequence joins TRBV4-3 and TRBJ1-1; no DNA is available, so the TRBD1 call from TCRdb remains unchecked. Germline CDR1 LGHNA, CDR2 YSLEER. The CDR3 has 16 amino acids. The CDR3 sequence: CASSQDLGTVNTEAFF.

V gene TRBV7-9 combines with J gene TRBJ2-6; TCRdb returns TRBD1, unconfirmable since there is no DNA. The CDR3 runs 12 residues. Germline CDR1 reads SEHNR; CDR2 reads FQNEAQ (reference sequence). The CDR3 sequence: CASSPRGEVLTF.

This chain connects TRBV5-1 to TRBJ1-2. The CDR3 is 13 residues long. The germline CDR1 and CDR2 sequences are SGHRS and YFSETQ. CDR3 region: CASSLLPSYGYTF. Full variable domain (missing parts from reference TRBV5-1 and TRBJ1-2): KAGVTQTPRYLIKTRGQQVTLSCSPISGHRSVSWYQQTPGQGLQFLFEYFSETQRNKGNFPGRFSGRQFSNSRSEMNVSTLELGDSALYLCASSLLPSYGYTFGSGTRLTVV.

This chain joins TRBV13 and TRBJ2-3; the TRBD2 assignment by TCRdb is unverifiable without DNA. The CDR3 has 15 residues. Germline V lookup: CDR1 PRHDT, CDR2 FYEKMQ (reference sequence). The CDR3 spells CASSSRDSVYLTQYF.

V gene TRBV5-1 combines with J gene TRBJ1-1; TCRdb indicates TRBD1, and absent DNA this call remains unverified. This CDR3 contains 16 residues. Per the germline V gene, CDR1 is SGHRS and CDR2 is YFSETQ. This chain's CDR3 is CASSMGQGAWGTEAFF.

The chain has TRBV30 and TRBJ2-1; the D gene TCRdb calls, TRBD2, cannot be checked with no DNA. From germline, CDR1 is GTSNPN and CDR2 SVGIG (reference sequence). The length of the CDR3 is 15 residues. CDR3: CACYGTPSSYNEQFF.

The rearrangement joins TRBV7-9 to TRBJ1-5; TCRdb names TRBD1, which stays unverified in the absence of DNA. Germline CDR1 reads SEHNR; CDR2 reads FQNEAQ (reference sequence). There are 14 residues in the CDR3. The CDR3 loop reads CASSSDSPNQPQHF.

CDR3 sequence: CASSLKTYQETQYF. The chain recombines TRBV28 with TRBJ2-5. Germline V CDR1 and CDR2: MDHEN, SYDVKM. This CDR3 contains 14 residues. The full variable domain, rest sourced from reference TRBV28 and TRBJ2-5, is DVKVTQSSRYLVKRTGEKVFLECVQDMDHENMFWYRQDPGLGLRLIYFSYDVKMKEKGDIPEGYSVSREKKERFSLILESASTNQTSMYLCASSLKTYQETQYFGPGTRLLVL.

The chain couples TRBV28 to TRBJ2-7; the TCRdb D gene call, TRBD1, has no DNA to confirm it. Germline CDR1 and CDR2: MDHEN and SYDVKM. This CDR3 has 14 amino acids. The CDR3 spells CASSPTGGDSEQYF.

The chain recombines TRBV7-9 with TRBJ2-2; TCRdb calls TRBD1, which cannot be checked without DNA. This CDR3 is built from 15 residues. Germline V gene sequence: CDR1 SEHNR, CDR2 FQNEAQ (reference sequence). CDR3 sequence reads: CASSHRDPGDGELFF. Full variable domain (outside the CDR3, taken from reference TRBV7-9 and TRBJ2-2): DTGVSQNPRHKITKRGQNVTFRCDPISEHNRLYWYRQTLGQGPEFLTYFQNEAQLEKSRLLSDRFSAERPKGSFSTLEIQRTEQGDSAMYLCASSHRDPGDGELFFGEGSRLTVL.

This sequence joins TRBV6-6 and TRBJ1-1. The germline V gene encodes CDR1 MNHNY and CDR2 SVGAGI (reference sequence). The CDR3 loop spans 13 amino acids. CDR3 amino acids: CASTFGGDTEAFF.

The rearrangement links TRBV6-5 to TRBJ2-3; TCRdb names TRBD2, which stays unverified in the absence of DNA. CDR1 is MNHEY and CDR2 is SVGAGI in the germline V gene. The CDR3 extends over 19 amino acids. The CDR3 spells CASSYRLWGGSGVTDTQYF.